A single sample is the source of the 17 T cell receptor beta chains below, sequenced in a study of control samples from healthy donors and cancer patients (TCRdb year 2020). The method was the immunoSEQ multiplex PCR assay. This is the immuneACCESS table as TCRdb keeps it, with only in-frame sequences that have V and J called. A part of the clones is gone; compared with another copy, unresolved V genes explain less than half, and the rest is unexplained. The sample data list roughly 92,000 clones, and around nine tenths of these were observed just once. The ten largest clones add up to less than 9% of the sample. Source material: blood. These receptors originate from a woman aged 60-75 years in good health.

The chain joins TRBV24-1 to TRBJ1-3, with D unresolved. CDR3 length: 16 residues. The germline gives CDR1 KGHDR, CDR2 SFDVKD. The ends were cut back, 4 bases at V and 0 bases at J, with 12 bases in the middle. CDR3 nucleotide sequence: TGTGCCACCAGTGACCCGGAATTCGGCTCTGGAAACACCATATATTTT. It encodes CATSDPEFGSGNTIYF.

The gene calls are TRBV27 and TRBJ1-1; D gene uncertain. Germline values: CDR1 MNHEY, CDR2 SMNVEV (reference sequence). With 5 bases removed from V and 2 bases from J, the gap between germline ends came to 9 bases. CDR3 length: 13 residues. The CDR3 loop reads CASSLAENTEAFF. The CDR3 nucleotides read TGTGCCAGCAGTCTGGCAGAAAACACTGAAGCTTTCTTT.

The count of this clone is one. This rearrangement joins TRBV11-2 to TRBJ2-1; D is perhaps TRBD1 or TRBD2 (6 bases each). Trimming stripped 1 base from V and 8 bases from J, with 24 bases between. The V gene's germline CDR1 is SGHAT and CDR2 FQNNGV. The CDR3 length is 18 residues. The CDR3 nucleotides are TGTGCCAGCAGCTTAGCCTGGGGCCCGGGGGCCAGGGTCGATGAGCAGTTCTTC. Translation gives CASSLAWGPGARVDEQFF.

The chain links TRBV5-1 to TRBJ2-1; TRBD1 might be the D (6 bases). CDR1 is SGHRS and CDR2 is YFSETQ in the germline V gene. Trimming left V 6 bases short and J 7 bases short, with 14 bases between. CDR3 length equals 13 residues. As DNA, the CDR3 is TGCGCCAGCAAAAGGGGGAGCCCGAATGAGCAGTTCTTC. Protein product: CASKRGSPNEQFF. Together with reference TRBV5-1 and TRBJ2-1, the CDR3 gives the full variable domain: KAGVTQTPRYLIKTRGQQVTLSCSPISGHRSVSWYQQTPGQGLQFLFEYFSETQRNKGNFPGRFSGRQFSNSRSEMNVSTLELGDSALYLCASKRGSPNEQFFGPGTRLTVL.

The genes are TRBV15 and TRBJ2-6; TRBD1 might be the D (6 bases). V lost 2 bases to trimming and J lost 3 bases, with 8 bases between them. Germline CDR1 and CDR2: LNHNV and YYDKDF (reference sequence). The CDR3 sequence is 15 residues long. The CDR3 bases are TGTGCCACCAGCAGAACAGGGTATGGGGCCAACGTCCTGACTTTC. This translates into CATSRTGYGANVLTF.

V usage is TRBV19 and J usage is TRBJ1-6; maybe TRBD1 (5 bases). The CDR3 length is 14 residues. V lost 4 bases to trimming and J lost 10 bases, with 14 bases between them. Germline V gene data show CDR1 as LNHDA and CDR2 as SQIVND (reference sequence). DNA for the CDR3: TGTGCCAGTAGTAGGGGCCCCAGCCAATCACCCCTCCACTTT. Translated: CASSRGPSQSPLHF.

The chain uses TRBV4-1 and TRBJ2-7; 10 bases agree with TRBD1. The V and J ends lost 2 bases and 6 bases, in that order; junction bases with no gene match: 7. In germline, CDR1 is MGHRA, CDR2 YSYEKL. This CDR3 has 15 residues. The CDR3 region is CASSQIDRGRREQYF. DNA for the CDR3: TGCGCCAGCAGCCAAATTGACAGGGGGCGCCGCGAGCAGTACTTC.

The gene calls are TRBV12-3 or TRBV12-4 and TRBJ2-1, with 11 bases lining up with TRBD2. Trimming at V came to 5 bases and at J to 14 bases, leaving 8 bases not matched to a gene. CDR3 length: 13 amino acids. In nucleotides, the CDR3 is TGTGCCAGCAGTCGGATCCTAGCGGGGGGCAAGTTCTTC. The encoded protein is CASSRILAGGKFF.

The rearrangement joins TRBV27 to TRBJ1-5; D is ambiguous. The ends were cut back, 2 bases at V and 0 bases at J, with 8 bases in the middle. From germline, CDR1 is MNHEY and CDR2 SMNVEV (reference sequence). The length of the CDR3 is 15 residues. In DNA form, the CDR3 reads TGTGCCAGCAGTTTAAACAGAGATAGCAATCAGCCCCAGCATTTT. Translated: CASSLNRDSNQPQHF.

The V call is TRBV7-2, the J call TRBJ1-2; 7 bases align to TRBD1. There are 13 residues in the CDR3. From germline, CDR1 is SGHTA and CDR2 FQGNSA. V lost 1 base to trimming and J lost 6 bases; unmatched junction nucleotides: 2. The DNA of the CDR3 is TGTGCCAGCAGCTTAGTGGGGACAGATGGCTACACCTTC. Its translation: CASSLVGTDGYTF.

The J gene is TRBJ2-3, the V gene TRBV6-4; TRBD1 matches 9 bases. The CDR3 covers 15 residues. Germline V lookup: CDR1 MRHNA, CDR2 SNTAGT. The V gene end was trimmed by 5 bases and the J gene end by 2 bases; junction bases not matched to a gene: 5. The CDR3 region is CASSTGTGNTDTQYF. CDR3 sequence (DNA): TGTGCCAGCAGTACCGGGACAGGGAACACAGATACGCAGTATTTT.

The rearrangement uses TRBV10-1 and TRBJ1-1, with a possible D match to TRBD1 (6 bases). Germline V gene sequence: CDR1 WNHNN, CDR2 SYGVQD (reference sequence). Trimming cost V 6 bases and J 1 base, with 12 bases left between them. This CDR3 has 14 residues. The CDR3 spells CASRAPGQNTEAFF. The CDR3 region has the DNA TGCGCCAGCAGAGCCCCGGGACAGAACACTGAAGCTTTCTTT.

V and J are TRBV19 and TRBJ2-1, with no clear D. There are 12 residues in the CDR3. Germline V lookup: CDR1 LNHDA, CDR2 SQIVND (reference sequence). Trimming cost V 8 bases and J 4 bases, with 9 bases left between them. In DNA, the CDR3 is TGTGCCAGTGGTCTGGCTTACAATGAGCAGTTCTTC. It specifies CASGLAYNEQFF. The whole variable domain, remainder taken from reference TRBV19 and TRBJ2-1, is DGGITQSPKYLFRKEGQNVTLSCEQNLNHDAMYWYRQDPGQGLRLIYYSQIVNDFQKGDIAEGYSVSREKKESFPLTVTSAQKNPTAFYLCASGLAYNEQFFGPGTRLTVL.

The chain uses TRBV5-1 and TRBJ2-7; TRBD2 agrees at 7 bases. Germline lookup yields CDR1 SGHRS and CDR2 YFSETQ. With V trimmed by 5 bases and J by 5 bases, 10 bases remained unmatched. The CDR3 runs to 14 residues. CDR3 sequence: CASSAGSGVNEQYF. The CDR3 DNA reads TGCGCCAGCAGTGCGGGAAGCGGGGTTAACGAGCAGTACTTC.

This chain joins TRBV28 and TRBJ2-1; TRBD2 aligns across 9 bases. V shed 1 base, J shed 9 bases, and the junction held 10 bases outside the gene matches. Germline CDR1 MDHEN, CDR2 SYDVKM. The CDR3 loop spans 16 amino acids. The CDR3 bases are TGTGCCAGCAGTTTATCTGCCCGCGGGAGGGGAGGTGAGCAGTTCTTC. Translation gives CASSLSARGRGGEQFF.

The chain combines TRBV7-2 with TRBJ1-1, with a tentative D call TRBD1 (6 bases). V gave up 5 bases and J gave up 4 bases, with 14 bases separating them. Germline CDR1 is SGHTA and CDR2 is FQGNSA. This CDR3 has 14 amino acids. The CDR3 bases are TGTGCCAGCAGCCAGACTGGGGGGCTCACTGAAGCTTTCTTT. Translated, it gives CASSQTGGLTEAFF.

V is TRBV7-8 and J is TRBJ1-3; the D is unclear. The CDR3 totals 16 residues. The V gene lost 2 bases and the J gene lost 0 bases, with 11 bases spanning the gap. Germline V lookup: CDR1 SGHVS, CDR2 FQNEAQ. The CDR3 spells CASSLRPTTSGNTIYF. The CDR3, as DNA: TGTGCCAGCAGCTTACGGCCTACAACCTCTGGAAACACCATATATTTT.